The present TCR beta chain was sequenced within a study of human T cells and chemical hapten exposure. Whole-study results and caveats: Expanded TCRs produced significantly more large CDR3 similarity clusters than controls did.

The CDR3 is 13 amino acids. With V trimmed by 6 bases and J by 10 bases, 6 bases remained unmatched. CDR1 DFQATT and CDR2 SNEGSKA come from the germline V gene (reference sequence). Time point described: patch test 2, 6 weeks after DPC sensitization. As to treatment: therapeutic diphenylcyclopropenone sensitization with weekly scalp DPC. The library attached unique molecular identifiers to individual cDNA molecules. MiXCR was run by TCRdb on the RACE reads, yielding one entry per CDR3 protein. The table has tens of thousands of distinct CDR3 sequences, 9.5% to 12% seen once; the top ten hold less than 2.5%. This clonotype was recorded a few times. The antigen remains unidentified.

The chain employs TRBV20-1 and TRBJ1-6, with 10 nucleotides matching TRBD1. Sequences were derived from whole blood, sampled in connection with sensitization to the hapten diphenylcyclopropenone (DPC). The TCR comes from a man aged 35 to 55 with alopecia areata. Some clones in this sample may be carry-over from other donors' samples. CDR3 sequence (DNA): TGCAGTGCAGCTCGACAGGGGGCCTCACCCCTCCACTTT. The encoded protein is CSAARQGASPLHF.